What follows are 18 T cell receptor beta chains derived from one specimen sequenced in a study of cytomegalovirus exposure and HLA in healthy donors. Primers for the PCR totalled 60 Vbeta and 13 Jbeta. Method: immunoSEQ multiplex PCR; TCRdb's copy keeps in-frame clones and lacks some. The sample has fewer than 200,000 clones, 8.5% to 10% seen once. The sequenced sample consisted of PBMCs. These receptors were obtained from a woman in her 30s in good health and CMV-seropositive.

The chain combines TRBV11-2 with TRBJ2-2, with D maybe TRBD2 (6 bases). This CDR3 is 16 amino acids long. Germline V gene sequence: CDR1 SGHAT, CDR2 FQNNGV. The germline V and J ends were trimmed by 1 base and 0 bases, with 9 bases remaining between them. CDR3 protein: CASSLGPGANTGELFF. CDR3 nucleotide sequence: TGTGCCAGCAGCTTAGGTCCGGGGGCGAACACCGGGGAGCTGTTTTTT.

This clone has a handful of counts. The V gene is TRBV9, the J gene TRBJ2-4, with a tentative D call TRBD1 (5 bases). The CDR3 loop spans 14 amino acids. V was shortened by 5 bases and J by 3 bases, with 12 bases between the two germline ends. CDR1 is SGDLS, CDR2 YYNGEE, per germline. Here the CDR3 reads CASRPRQCKNIQYF. CDR3 nucleotides: TGTGCCAGCAGACCAAGACAGTGCAAAAACATTCAGTACTTC.

This clone turned up a few times. The chain is built from TRBV5-1 and TRBJ1-2, with 7 bases that match TRBD1. This CDR3 has 13 amino acids. V gave up 4 bases and J gave up 4 bases; unmatched junction bases: 4. Germline CDR1 reads SGHRS; CDR2 reads YFSETQ. The CDR3 spells CASSVRQGYGYTF. In DNA form, the CDR3 reads TGCGCCAGCAGCGTCCGACAGGGCTATGGCTACACCTTC.

This clone was detected a few times. The chain is built from TRBV7-9 and TRBJ2-3; 9 bases match TRBD2. V shed 5 bases and J 5 bases; nucleotides not matched to a gene: 11. CDR3 length: 16 amino acids. The germline CDR1 and CDR2 sequences are SEHNR and FQNEAQ (reference sequence). The CDR3 loop reads CASSIGIAGVGDTQYF. The CDR3 region has the DNA TGTGCCAGCAGCATAGGAATAGCGGGAGTTGGAGATACGCAGTATTTT.

This clone was picked up a small number of times. The chain uses TRBV19 and TRBJ2-2; perhaps TRBD1 as D (7 bases). The CDR3 contains 17 residues. Looked up from germline, CDR1 is LNHDA and CDR2 is SQIVND (reference sequence). Trimming took 5 bases from V and 1 from J, leaving 17 bases between them. CDR3 region: CASSPGGRTGNTGELFF. The CDR3 DNA reads TGTGCCAGTAGTCCCGGGGGACGGACAGGGAACACCGGGGAGCTGTTTTTT. The variable domain in full, with the rest retrieved from reference TRBV19 and TRBJ2-2, is DGGITQSPKYLFRKEGQNVTLSCEQNLNHDAMYWYRQDPGQGLRLIYYSQIVNDFQKGDIAEGYSVSREKKESFPLTVTSAQKNPTAFYLCASSPGGRTGNTGELFFGEGSRLTVL.

The V gene is TRBV9, the J gene TRBJ2-3, with D hard to call. The length of the CDR3 is 13 residues. The germline V gene encodes CDR1 SGDLS and CDR2 YYNGEE. V lost 2 bases and J lost 3, with 7 bases in between. This CDR3 is CASSVSVTDTQYF. CDR3 coding DNA: TGTGCCAGCAGCGTGTCCGTAACAGATACGCAGTATTTT.

The rearrangement uses TRBV9 and TRBJ2-2, with D possibly matching TRBD1 (6 bases). Trimming removed 4 bases at V and 5 bases at J, with 24 bases between. The length of the CDR3 is 18 residues. CDR1 is SGDLS, CDR2 YYNGEE, per germline. The CDR3 protein is CASSPQTTGKGRTGELFF. CDR3 nucleotides: TGTGCCAGCAGCCCTCAGACCACAGGGAAGGGACGGACCGGGGAGCTGTTTTTT.

This clone came up a few times. The chain recombines TRBV5-6 with TRBJ1-5; 8 bases match TRBD1. Germline V lookup: CDR1 SGHDT, CDR2 YYEEEE. The V and J ends lost 4 bases and 2 bases, in that order; junction bases with no gene match: 5. The CDR3 length is 15 residues. The CDR3: CASSGQGSGNQPQHF. CDR3 bases: TGTGCCAGCAGCGGACAGGGTTCAGGCAATCAGCCCCAGCATTTT.

The rearrangement joins TRBV6-6 to TRBJ1-2; D is uncertain. Germline V gene lookup returns CDR1 MNHNY and CDR2 SVGAGI (reference sequence). This CDR3 spans 14 amino acids. The V end was cut by 7 bases, the J end by 2 bases, with 14 bases between. The chain's CDR3 is CASTASGKNYGYTF. Written as DNA, the CDR3 is TGTGCCAGCACCGCTTCCGGGAAAAACTATGGCTACACCTTC.

In this sample, this clone turned up a few times. The rearrangement links TRBV5-1 to TRBJ2-1, with 9 bases identical to TRBD2. This CDR3 has 15 amino acids. Germline assignment: CDR1 SGHRS and CDR2 YFSETQ. V lost 4 bases to trimming and J lost 8 bases; unmatched junction nucleotides: 10. Here the CDR3 DNA reads TGCGCCAGCAGCCAACCTAGCGGGGCTTGGGATGAGCAGTTCTTC. As protein: CASSQPSGAWDEQFF.

The V gene is TRBV27, the J gene TRBJ2-2, with TRBD1 identical over 8 bases. Germline V gene sequence: CDR1 MNHEY, CDR2 SMNVEV (reference sequence). The CDR3 spans 12 residues. V dropped 8 bases and J dropped 7; count of bases not matched to a gene: 3. CDR3: CASWTGHGELFF. The CDR3 DNA sequence: TGTGCCAGCTGGACAGGGCACGGGGAGCTGTTTTTT.

This clone was found a few times. The rearrangement links TRBV5-1 to TRBJ2-7, with 7 nucleotides matching TRBD1. Looked up from germline, CDR1 is SGHRS and CDR2 is YFSETQ. V shed 5 bases, J shed 6 bases, and the junction held 14 bases outside the gene matches. The CDR3 extends over 15 amino acids. The CDR3 here is CASSPTGTEPTEQYF. For the CDR3, the DNA is TGCGCCAGCAGTCCAACCGGGACAGAACCCACCGAGCAGTACTTC.

The rearrangement uses TRBV19 and TRBJ1-1; 7 positions agree with TRBD1. The CDR3 has 13 amino acids. Germline CDR1 reads LNHDA; CDR2 reads SQIVND (reference sequence). The trim removed 6 bases at V and 1 base at J, leaving 2 bases unmatched. The CDR3 reads CASRRQGNTEAFF. In DNA, the CDR3 is TGTGCCAGTAGACGACAGGGGAACACTGAAGCTTTCTTT.

V is TRBV4-1 and J is TRBJ2-1; 12 bases are shared with TRBD2. The CDR3 length is 15 residues. V was clipped by 6 bases and J by 5 bases; unmatched bases: 5. Germline V gene data show CDR1 as MGHRA and CDR2 as YSYEKL. CDR3: CASRPRTSGNNEQFF. In nucleotides, the CDR3 is TGCGCCAGCAGGCCTCGGACTAGCGGGAACAATGAGCAGTTCTTC.

This clone was counted a few times. CDR3 nucleotides: TGTGCTAGTGGTTTGAGAGAGAACACCGGGGAGCTGTTTTTT. Amino acid sequence: CASGLRENTGELFF. The chain employs TRBV12-5 and TRBJ2-2; D ambiguous. Germline CDR1 and CDR2: LGHNT and FRNRAP. Trimming took off 2 bases at V and 1 base at J, with 5 bases between the two ends. CDR3 length equals 14 residues.

The sample holds a few counts of this clone. The J gene is TRBJ2-7, the V gene TRBV5-4; 8 bases line up with TRBD2. Germline-derived CDR1 and CDR2 are SGHNT and YYREEE (reference sequence). V dropped 7 bases and J dropped 0; count of bases not matched to a gene: 9. The CDR3 has 15 amino acids. CDR3 loop: CASALGAGASYEQYF. As DNA, the CDR3 is TGTGCCAGCGCCCTCGGAGCGGGAGCCTCCTACGAGCAGTACTTC.

A word on this clone: The same CDR3 is also encoded by other DNA sequences in this sample. CDR3 in DNA: TGTGCCAGCAGTGGGGGCAGGGGGAGTGGAAACACCATATATTTT. It specifies CASSGGRGSGNTIYF. The J gene is TRBJ1-3, the V gene TRBV2; 7 nucleotides match TRBD1. This CDR3 comprises 15 residues. J was trimmed by 3 bases and V by 4 bases; bases with no gene match: 6. Per the germline V gene, CDR1 is SNHLY and CDR2 is FYNNEI.

The V and J genes are TRBV11-2 and TRBJ2-7; 14 nucleotides line up with TRBD2. Germline V CDR1 and CDR2: SGHAT, FQNNGV. The CDR3 is 15 amino acids. V was clipped by 0 bases and J by 7 bases; unmatched bases: 2. The CDR3 is CASSLDRTSGREQYF. The CDR3 DNA is TGTGCCAGCAGCTTAGATCGGACTAGCGGGAGGGAGCAGTACTTC. Full variable domain (remainder filled in from reference TRBV11-2 and TRBJ2-7): EAGVAQSPRYKIIEKRQSVAFWCNPISGHATLYWYQQILGQGPKLLIQFQNNGVVDDSQLPKDRFSAERLKGVDSTLKIQPAKLEDSAVYLCASSLDRTSGREQYFGPGTRLTVT.